These 24 T cell receptor beta chains originate from one sample sequenced in a study of blood T cell repertoires in COVID-19. Data came from immunoSEQ multiplex PCR; TCRdb stores just in-frame clones and leaves some out. Among some 90,000 clones listed, about 80% were seen once. The sequencing sample was made of peripheral blood. The source is a woman between 70 and 85 years old with acute or convalescent COVID-19.

The chain joins TRBV19 to TRBJ1-1; D is undetermined. This CDR3 comprises 13 residues. In germline, CDR1 is LNHDA, CDR2 SQIVND (reference sequence). The V end was cut by 1 base, the J end by 5 bases, with 8 bases between. The chain's CDR3 is CASSIGRETEAFF. The CDR3 bases are TGTGCCAGTAGTATAGGGAGGGAAACTGAAGCTTTCTTT. The full variable domain, its missing parts supplied by reference TRBV19 and TRBJ1-1, is DGGITQSPKYLFRKEGQNVTLSCEQNLNHDAMYWYRQDPGQGLRLIYYSQIVNDFQKGDIAEGYSVSREKKESFPLTVTSAQKNPTAFYLCASSIGRETEAFFGQGTRLTVV.

The V gene is TRBV5-1, the J gene TRBJ2-7, with 7 bases fitting TRBD2. With V trimmed by 1 base and J by 3 bases, 7 bases remained unmatched. CDR3 length: 15 residues. Germline lookup yields CDR1 SGHRS and CDR2 YFSETQ. The CDR3 reads CASSLSGGSGYEQYF. The CDR3 region has the DNA TGCGCCAGCAGCTTGTCGGGCGGGAGCGGCTACGAGCAGTACTTC.

The V and J genes are TRBV14 and TRBJ2-5, with D perhaps TRBD1 (6 bases). CDR1 and CDR2 from the germline V gene are SGHDN and FVKESK. Trimming left V 1 base short and J 5 bases short, with 14 bases between. This CDR3 contains 15 residues. CDR3 loop: CASSQVRGLSETQYF. As DNA, the CDR3 is TGTGCCAGCAGCCAAGTTAGGGGGTTGAGTGAGACCCAGTACTTC.

This sequence joins TRBV5-1 and TRBJ2-2; TRBD2 matches at 7 bases. The CDR3 has 15 residues. Looked up from germline, CDR1 is SGHRS and CDR2 is YFSETQ. V gave up 1 base and J gave up 6 bases; unmatched junction bases: 6. The chain's CDR3 is CASSLSAGEAGELFF. The CDR3 bases are TGCGCCAGCAGCTTGTCTGCGGGAGAAGCCGGGGAGCTGTTTTTT.

This chain uses TRBV3-1 (or the pseudogene TRBV3-2) with TRBJ1-1; 7 positions agree with TRBD1. V was clipped by 4 bases and J by 3 bases; unmatched bases: 5. CDR3 length equals 14 residues. From germline, CDR1 is LGHDT and CDR2 YNNKEL (reference sequence). The CDR3 loop reads CASSPGQVDTEAFF. Written as DNA, the CDR3 is TGTGCCAGCAGCCCCGGACAGGTGGACACTGAAGCTTTCTTT.

V gene TRBV12-3 or TRBV12-4 combines with J gene TRBJ2-7; possibly TRBD1 for D (5 bases). Deletions cut 5 bases from V and 6 bases from J, with 8 bases between. The CDR3 length is 11 residues. CDR3 nucleotide sequence: TGTGCCAGCAGTGCAGGGTTCGAGCAGTACTTC. It codes for CASSAGFEQYF.

The genes are TRBV4-2 and TRBJ2-5, with a weak D call TRBD2 (6 bases). V lost 0 bases and J 3 bases, leaving 14 bases between the germline ends. The length of the CDR3 is 16 residues. CDR1 and CDR2 from the germline V gene are LGHNA and YNFKEQ. In DNA, the CDR3 is TGTGCCAGCAGCCAAGATTGGCGAGGACTAAAAGAGACCCAGTACTTC. Translation: CASSQDWRGLKETQYF.

This chain joins TRBV19 and TRBJ1-5; 9 positions agree with TRBD1. The CDR3 covers 14 residues. Trimming cost V 5 bases and J 7 bases; bases outside gene matches: 6. The V gene's germline CDR1 is LNHDA and CDR2 SQIVND (reference sequence). CDR3 protein: CASSLRQGGQPQHF. CDR3 nucleotides: TGTGCCAGTAGTCTCCGACAGGGGGGCCAGCCCCAGCATTTT.

The chain recombines TRBV7-2 with TRBJ1-2; D remains unclear. Trimming left V 2 bases short and J 7 bases short, with 11 bases between. The CDR3 loop spans 13 amino acids. Germline CDR1 reads SGHTA; CDR2 reads FQGNSA. DNA for the CDR3: TGTGCCAGCAGCTTAACCCGGGTCGTTGGCTACACCTTC. Protein product: CASSLTRVVGYTF.

The gene calls are TRBV6-5 and TRBJ1-6; D is uncertain. V lost 8 bases, J lost 7 bases, and 9 bases lay in between. The length of the CDR3 is 12 residues. Germline-derived CDR1 and CDR2 are MNHEY and SVGAGI. The CDR3 DNA reads as TGTGCCAGCCGCGGGCCAAATTCACCCCTCCACTTT. This translates into CASRGPNSPLHF.

The CDR3 loop is CASSVLHYEQYF. The CDR3 nucleotides read TGTGCCAGCAGTGTACTCCATTACGAGCAGTACTTC. This chain links TRBV2 with TRBJ2-7, with D unclear. This CDR3 contains 12 residues. V was clipped by 4 bases and J by 4 bases, with 8 bases between them. Germline V gives CDR1 SNHLY, CDR2 FYNNEI. Together with reference TRBV2 and TRBJ2-7, the CDR3 gives the full variable domain: EPEVTQTPSHQVTQMGQEVILRCVPISNHLYFYWYRQILGQKVEFLVSFYNNEISEKSEIFDDQFSVERPDGSNFTLKIRSTKLEDSAMYFCASSVLHYEQYFGPGTRLTVT.

A single count supports this clone. The gene calls are TRBV10-3 and TRBJ1-5; the D gene is possibly TRBD1 (6 bases). Germline lookup yields CDR1 ENHRY and CDR2 SYGVKD. The CDR3 covers 14 residues. V gave up 0 bases and J gave up 5 bases, with 8 bases separating them. CDR3 coding DNA: TGTGCCATCAGTGAGTCGACAGGCTATCAGCCCCAGCATTTT. It encodes CAISESTGYQPQHF.

This chain uses TRBV5-6 with TRBJ1-3, with 8 bases that match TRBD1. The V segment lost 5 bases and the J segment 0 bases; nucleotides outside the gene matches: 10. This CDR3 comprises 17 residues. Looked up from germline, CDR1 is SGHDT and CDR2 is YYEEEE. The CDR3 spells CASSGVDRGRSGNTIYF. The CDR3, as DNA: TGTGCCAGCAGTGGGGTAGACAGGGGCCGCTCTGGAAACACCATATATTTT. Full variable domain (missing parts from reference TRBV5-6 and TRBJ1-3): DAGVTQSPTHLIKTRGQQVTLRCSPKSGHDTVSWYQQALGQGPQFIFQYYEEEERQRGNFPDRFSGHQFPNYSSELNVNALLLGDSALYLCASSGVDRGRSGNTIYFGEGSWLTVV.

V usage is TRBV28 and J usage is TRBJ2-5; unclear D gene. The length of the CDR3 is 11 residues. Germline lookup yields CDR1 MDHEN and CDR2 SYDVKM. The V end was cut by 6 bases, the J end by 3 bases, with 5 bases between. CDR3 protein: CASSPKETQYF. The DNA for the CDR3 is TGTGCCAGCAGCCCAAAAGAGACCCAGTACTTC.

This sequence joins TRBV5-6 and TRBJ2-2; D may be TRBD2 (6 bases). Trimming stripped 1 base from V and 0 bases from J, with 10 bases between. The CDR3 has 16 amino acids. CDR1 is SGHDT, CDR2 YYEEEE, per germline. The DNA of the CDR3 is TGTGCCAGCAGCTTGCGGACGGGGGCGAACACCGGGGAGCTGTTTTTT. Protein sequence: CASSLRTGANTGELFF.

This CDR3 reads CASSEAGGGYEQYF. The CDR3 DNA is TGTGCCAGTAGCGAAGCGGGAGGGGGCTACGAGCAGTACTTC. This chain uses TRBV19 with TRBJ2-7, with 10 bases matching TRBD2. V gave up 6 bases and J gave up 3 bases; unmatched junction bases: 5. This CDR3 region has 14 residues. Germline assignment: CDR1 LNHDA and CDR2 SQIVND (reference sequence).

The gene calls are TRBV7-2 and TRBJ2-2, with TRBD2 matching over 9 bases. V was clipped by 3 bases and J by 5 bases; unmatched bases: 7. This CDR3 has 16 residues. CDR1 SGHTA and CDR2 FQGNSA come from the germline V gene. The CDR3 reads CASSFMAGGKTGELFF. CDR3 DNA: TGTGCCAGCAGCTTTATGGCGGGGGGGAAAACCGGGGAGCTGTTTTTT.

In its sample, this clone was seen a few times. The CDR3 DNA reads as TGTGCCAGCAGCCCCCGGGACATTGTCTCTGGAAACACCATATATTTT. Its translation: CASSPRDIVSGNTIYF. This chain uses TRBV9 with TRBJ1-3; D perhaps matches TRBD1 (6 bases). CDR1 and CDR2 from the germline V gene are SGDLS and YYNGEE. The CDR3 spans 16 residues. V shed 4 bases and J shed 0 bases, with 14 bases lying between them. The whole variable domain, remainder taken from reference TRBV9 and TRBJ1-3, is DSGVTQTPKHLITATGQRVTLRCSPRSGDLSVYWYQQSLDQGLQFLIQYYNGEERAKGNILERFSAQQFPDLHSELNLSSLELGDSALYFCASSPRDIVSGNTIYFGEGSWLTVV.

The genes are TRBV6-5 and TRBJ1-2, with TRBD1 matching 8 bases. Germline trimming cut 5 bases from V and 2 bases from J; bases unmatched to any gene: 7. The length of the CDR3 is 15 residues. Per germline, CDR1 MNHEY and CDR2 SVGAGI. The DNA for the CDR3 is TGTGCCAGCAGTCCCCAGCAGGGGGCCAACTATGGCTACACCTTC. Translation: CASSPQQGANYGYTF.

V gene TRBV4-2 combines with J gene TRBJ1-3; maybe TRBD1 (5 bases). The CDR3 has 15 residues. V gave up 6 bases and J gave up 2 bases, with 14 bases separating them. Germline V lookup: CDR1 LGHNA, CDR2 YNFKEQ. The DNA for the CDR3 is TGTGCCAGCAGACCCACGGAGGGACCTGGAAACACCATATATTTT. Protein: CASRPTEGPGNTIYF.

This rearrangement joins TRBV28 to TRBJ2-7; 13 bases map to TRBD2. Germline values: CDR1 MDHEN, CDR2 SYDVKM. V trimming: 8 bases; J trimming: 6 bases; junction bases outside the gene matches: 13. The CDR3 is 16 amino acids. The CDR3 here is CASGIAQGTSGIEQYF. Here the CDR3 DNA reads TGTGCCAGCGGGATAGCTCAGGGGACTAGCGGGATCGAGCAGTACTTC. The whole variable domain, remainder taken from reference TRBV28 and TRBJ2-7, is DVKVTQSSRYLVKRTGEKVFLECVQDMDHENMFWYRQDPGLGLRLIYFSYDVKMKEKGDIPEGYSVSREKKERFSLILESASTNQTSMYLCASGIAQGTSGIEQYFGPGTRLTVT.

The rearrangement uses TRBV7-9 and TRBJ2-2, with D perhaps TRBD1 (5 bases). The V end was cut by 1 base, the J end by 7 bases, with 13 bases between. Germline CDR1 SEHNR, CDR2 FQNEAQ (reference sequence). The CDR3 contains 15 residues. The CDR3 bases are TGTGCCAGCAGCTTAGTTCGCCAGGGTGGCGGGGAGCTGTTTTTT. As protein: CASSLVRQGGGELFF.

The chain joins TRBV28 to TRBJ1-5, with TRBD1 identical over 7 bases. V trimming: 4 bases; J trimming: 6 bases; junction bases outside the gene matches: 6. The CDR3 contains 14 residues. Looked up from germline, CDR1 is MDHEN and CDR2 is SYDVKM. The CDR3 here is CASSYPGQLQPQHF. CDR3 nucleotides: TGTGCCAGCAGTTACCCGGGACAGCTTCAGCCCCAGCATTTT.

This chain links TRBV6-1 with TRBJ1-1; D is possibly TRBD1 (6 bases). Trimming stripped 4 bases from V and 2 bases from J, with 20 bases between. This CDR3 is built from 17 residues. Germline V CDR1 and CDR2: MNHNS, SASEGT. CDR3 sequence: CASSGMNRAEGNTEAFF. CDR3 coding DNA: TGTGCCAGCAGTGGCATGAACAGGGCCGAGGGAAACACTGAAGCTTTCTTT.